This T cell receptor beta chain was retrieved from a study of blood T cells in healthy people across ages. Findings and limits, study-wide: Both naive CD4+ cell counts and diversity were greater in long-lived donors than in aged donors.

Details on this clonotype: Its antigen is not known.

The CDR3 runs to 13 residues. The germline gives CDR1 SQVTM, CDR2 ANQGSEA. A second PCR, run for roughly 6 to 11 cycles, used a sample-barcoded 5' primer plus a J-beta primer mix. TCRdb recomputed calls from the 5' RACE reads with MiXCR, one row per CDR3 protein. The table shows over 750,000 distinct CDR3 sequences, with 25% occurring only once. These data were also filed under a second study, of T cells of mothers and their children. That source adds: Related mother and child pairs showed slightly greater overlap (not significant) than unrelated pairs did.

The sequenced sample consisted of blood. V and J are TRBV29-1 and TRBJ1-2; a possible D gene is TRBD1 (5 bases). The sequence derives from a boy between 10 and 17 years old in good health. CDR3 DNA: TGCACCGTGGGGCCCCCCGCCGCCTATGGCTACACCTTC. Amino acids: CTVGPPAAYGYTF.